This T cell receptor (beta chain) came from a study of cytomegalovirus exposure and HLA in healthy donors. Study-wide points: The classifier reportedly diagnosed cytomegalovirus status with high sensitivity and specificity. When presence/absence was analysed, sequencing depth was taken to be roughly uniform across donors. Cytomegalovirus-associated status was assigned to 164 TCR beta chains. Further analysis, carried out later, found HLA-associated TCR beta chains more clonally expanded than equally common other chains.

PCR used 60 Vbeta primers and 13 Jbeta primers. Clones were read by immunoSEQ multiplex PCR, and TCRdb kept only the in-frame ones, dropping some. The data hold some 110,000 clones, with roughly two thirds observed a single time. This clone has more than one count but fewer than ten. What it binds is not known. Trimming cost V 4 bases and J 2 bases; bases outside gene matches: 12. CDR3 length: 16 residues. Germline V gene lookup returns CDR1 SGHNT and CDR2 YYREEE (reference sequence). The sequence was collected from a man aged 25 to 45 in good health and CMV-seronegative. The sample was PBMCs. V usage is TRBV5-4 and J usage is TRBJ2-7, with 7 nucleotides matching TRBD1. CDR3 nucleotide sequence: TGTGCCAGCAGCCCAACAGGGGATCCTTTAACCTACGAGCAGTACTTC. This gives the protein CASSPTGDPLTYEQYF.